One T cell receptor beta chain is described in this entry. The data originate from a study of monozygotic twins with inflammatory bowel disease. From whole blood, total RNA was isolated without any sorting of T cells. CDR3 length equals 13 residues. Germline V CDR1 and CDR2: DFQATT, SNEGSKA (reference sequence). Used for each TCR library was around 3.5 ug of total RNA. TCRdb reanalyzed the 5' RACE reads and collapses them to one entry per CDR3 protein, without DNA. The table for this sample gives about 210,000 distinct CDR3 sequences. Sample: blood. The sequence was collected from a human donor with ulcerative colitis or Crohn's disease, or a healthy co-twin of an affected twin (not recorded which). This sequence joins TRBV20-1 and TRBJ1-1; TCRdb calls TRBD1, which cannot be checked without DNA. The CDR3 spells CSARVDRAGRAFF.